This TCR beta chain is from a study of Ad26.COV2.S vaccination and SARS-CoV-2 variants. Sequenced by immunoSEQ multiplex PCR; TCRdb stores in-frame clones only, minus some. The sample has more than 350,000 clones, about 93% seen once. The germline CDR1 and CDR2 sequences are SGHTA and FQGNSA. Trimming at V came to 1 base and at J to 8 bases, leaving 4 bases not matched to a gene. This CDR3 has 13 residues. Treatment of the sample: some 19 received Ad26.COV2.S at low or high dose, single or two shots; 5 received placebo; per-sample allocation not given. The study sampled participants on day 63 after the first vaccine or placebo injection.

This receptor was identified in a person between 18 and 60 years old who received the Ad26.COV2.S COVID-19 vaccine or a placebo. Sample: peripheral blood, taken in a trial of Ad26.COV2.S vaccine versus placebo. The V gene is TRBV7-2, the J gene TRBJ2-7; 8 bases are a match to TRBD1. The CDR3 is CASSLGQGAKQYF. In DNA, the CDR3 is TGTGCCAGCAGCTTAGGGCAGGGGGCGAAGCAGTACTTC.